Listed here are 6 T cell receptor beta chains from one sample, sequenced in a study of shared clonotypes between healthy human individuals. Repertoires were generated with immunoSEQ multiplex PCR, while TCRdb's copy carries only in-frame clones and drops some. The sample includes some 2,000,000 clones, roughly 94% of them seen just once. The specimen sequenced was naive CD4+ T cells sorted from blood. Subset reported: CD45RA+ positively selected. Receptors were obtained from a man younger than 35 in good health.

The rearrangement links TRBV4-2 to TRBJ1-1; D might be TRBD1 (6 bases). The germline CDR1 and CDR2 sequences are LGHNA and YNFKEQ. Trimming pared 5 bases from V and 0 bases from J, leaving 10 bases between. This CDR3 region has 14 residues. This CDR3 is CASSKGGMNTEAFF. CDR3 sequence (DNA): TGTGCCAGCAGCAAGGGGGGGATGAACACTGAAGCTTTCTTT.

This chain connects TRBV5-1 to TRBJ2-7; D remains ambiguous. With 0 bases removed from V and 0 bases from J, the gap between germline ends came to 7 bases. The germline gives CDR1 SGHRS, CDR2 YFSETQ. The CDR3 extends over 14 amino acids. CDR3 nucleotides: TGCGCCAGCAGCTTGGGTGAGTTCTCCTACGAGCAGTACTTC. The encoded protein is CASSLGEFSYEQYF.

The chain combines TRBV10-3 with TRBJ2-1, with 8 bases lining up with TRBD2. Germline CDR1 and CDR2: ENHRY and SYGVKD. J was trimmed by 8 bases and V by 5 bases; bases with no gene match: 14. The CDR3 covers 16 residues. The CDR3: CAISPRGAGGGDEQFF. The CDR3 DNA reads TGTGCCATCAGTCCCCGAGGGGCGGGAGGCGGGGATGAGCAGTTCTTC.

This chain links TRBV7-8 with TRBJ1-1, with D maybe TRBD1 (6 bases). CDR1 SGHVS and CDR2 FQNEAQ come from the germline V gene. The CDR3 has 15 amino acids. V was trimmed by 1 base and J by 4 bases, leaving 13 bases between them. The DNA of the CDR3 is TGTGCCAGCAGCTTAGTCACAGGGCGGTTCACTGAAGCTTTCTTT. Its protein product is CASSLVTGRFTEAFF.

The rearrangement links TRBV29-1 to TRBJ2-2; 9 bases fit TRBD1. CDR1 and CDR2 from the germline V gene are SQVTM and ANQGSEA. This CDR3 spans 14 amino acids. Germline trimming cut 7 bases from V and 5 bases from J; bases unmatched to any gene: 8. CDR3 sequence: CSAMGTGNTGELFF. In DNA, the CDR3 is TGCAGCGCGATGGGGACAGGGAATACCGGGGAGCTGTTTTTT.

The CDR3 DNA is TGCGCCAGCAGCCACCTTAACCTGCAGGGAAATCAGCCCCAGCATTTT. Translation: CASSHLNLQGNQPQHF. The chain has TRBV4-1 and TRBJ1-5; possible D gene TRBD1, 5 bases. Trimming removed 3 bases from V and 4 bases from J, with 16 bases in between. CDR3 size: 16 residues. Germline V gives CDR1 MGHRA, CDR2 YSYEKL.